The rows below give T cell receptor beta chains drawn from one sample of a study of beta chain features in type 1 diabetes. Assay used: immunoSEQ multiplex PCR; TCRdb lists only in-frame clones, some missing. The repertoire holds about 230,000 clones, with 16% as singletons. What was sequenced was naive CD4+ T cells from blood. All receptors come from a man younger than 40 with type 1 diabetes. The CDR3 runs from the conserved cysteine through the conserved F or W. The D gene is left open where the match is weak. Only some rows state a clone size, as once, few, many or a class for expanded clones.

V gene	J gene	D gene	clone size	CDR3 DNA	CDR3 protein
TRBV2	TRBJ1-2	NA	NA	TGTGCCAGCAGTGACTATGGCTACACCTTC	CASSDYGYTF
TRBV25-1	TRBJ2-2	TRBD1	NA	TGTGCCAGCAGTCGGGCAGGGGGCAATACCGGGGAGCTGTTTTTT	CASSRAGGNTGELFF
TRBV28	TRBJ2-7	NA	NA	TGTGCCAGCAGTTTAAGGTACGAGCAGTACTTC	CASSLRYEQYF
TRBV11-1	TRBJ2-1	NA	NA	TGTGCCAGCAGCTCCTCGACAACTAGCTCCTACAATGAGCAGTTCTTC	CASSSSTTSSYNEQFF
TRBV18	TRBJ1-4	NA	NA	TGTGCCAGCTCACCGGGAAGGGGCCCAGAAAAACTGTTTTTT	CASSPGRGPEKLFF
TRBV2	TRBJ2-6	NA	NA	TGTGCCACGCGTAGGAGCTCTGGGGCCAACGTCCTGACTTTC	CATRRSSGANVLTF
TRBV4-2	TRBJ2-7	TRBD1	NA	TGTGCCAGCAGCCAAGAACGGGACAGGACCTACGAGCAGTACTTC	CASSQERDRTYEQYF
TRBV28	TRBJ1-1	TRBD1	NA	TGTGCCAGCAGTACCGGGACAGAGAACACTGAAGCTTTCTTT	CASSTGTENTEAFF
TRBV7-2	TRBJ2-3	NA	NA	TGTGCCAGCAGCCCCACCGGCGCACTAGAGGGGGGTACGCAGTATTTT	CASSPTGALEGGTQYF
TRBV9	TRBJ1-2	NA	NA	TGTGCCAGCAGCGTAGACGGAAGGGGCTACACCTTC	CASSVDGRGYTF
TRBV10-3	TRBJ2-1	TRBD2	few	TGTGCCATCACCATACCCGGGACTAACAATGAGCAGTTCTTC	CAITIPGTNNEQFF
TRBV2	TRBJ1-2	NA	NA	TGTGCCAGCACCGCCCGGACGGAATATGGCTACACCTTC	CASTARTEYGYTF
TRBV29-1	TRBJ2-1	NA	few	TGCAGCGTTGCGTCCACCCGGGGTGAGCAGTTCTTC	CSVASTRGEQFF
TRBV30	TRBJ1-1	NA	few	TGTGCCTGGACCATACAGCTTATGAACACTGAAGCTTTCTTT	CAWTIQLMNTEAFF
TRBV14	TRBJ1-2	NA	NA	TGTGCCAGCAGCCCCCTGAGGGGCTATGGCTACACCTTC	CASSPLRGYGYTF
TRBV30	TRBJ1-3	NA	NA	TGTGCCTGGAGTGCCCTCCAGGGCGGAAACACCATATATTTT	CAWSALQGGNTIYF
TRBV2	TRBJ1-4	NA	few	TGTGCCAGCAGTGCCCAGCTCGAAAAACTGTTTTTT	CASSAQLEKLFF
TRBV7-2	TRBJ1-3	NA	few	TGTGCCAGCAGCACAACAGGAAACACCATATATTTT	CASSTTGNTIYF
TRBV28	TRBJ1-1	NA	NA	TGTGCCAGCAGTTCCGGTCCGATGAACACTGAAGCTTTCTTT	CASSSGPMNTEAFF
TRBV9	TRBJ2-1	TRBD2	few	TGTGCCAGCAGCGTAAGCGGGGTGGAGGATGAGCAGTTCTTC	CASSVSGVEDEQFF
TRBV28	TRBJ2-1	NA	few	TGTGCCAGCAGTTTATACAGGGCCGCCTACAATGAGCAGTTCTTC	CASSLYRAAYNEQFF
TRBV5-1	TRBJ2-1	TRBD2	NA	TGCGCCAGCAGCCCGCCGACTAGCGGGAAACTCGGCGAGCAGTTCTTC	CASSPPTSGKLGEQFF
TRBV2	TRBJ2-3	TRBD2	few	TGTGCCAGCGGTGGGACTAGCGGGAGAAGTAGGTTGGGAGATACGCAGTATTTT	CASGGTSGRSRLGDTQYF
TRBV4-1	TRBJ2-7	TRBD1	NA	TGCGCCAGCAGCCAGAGGACAGGGCCCGGCGAGCAGTACTTC	CASSQRTGPGEQYF
TRBV6-6	TRBJ2-1	NA	NA	TGTGCCAGCAGCCTACTTCCCACCAATGAGCAGTTCTTC	CASSLLPTNEQFF
TRBV29-1	TRBJ1-1	NA	NA	TGCAGCGTTGCCTCGTCCACCTCGTATAGTGAAGCTTTCTTT	CSVASSTSYSEAFF
TRBV9	TRBJ2-7	NA	NA	TGTGCCAGCAGCGTAGCGGCAGGGGCTTCCTACGAGCAGTACTTC	CASSVAAGASYEQYF
TRBV29-1	TRBJ2-5	NA	few	TGCAGCGTTGTTACAGCCAAAGAGATGGAGACCCAGTACTTC	CSVVTAKEMETQYF
TRBV29-1	TRBJ2-7	NA	NA	TGCAGCGTTGGTGGCATCCTCTCCTACGAGCAGTACTTC	CSVGGILSYEQYF
TRBV7-2	TRBJ1-1	TRBD1	NA	TGTGCCAGCAGCCACCGTGAACAGGGGACAACCGAAGCTTTCTTT	CASSHREQGTTEAFF
TRBV7-7	TRBJ2-5	TRBD2	few	TGTGCTAGCAGCGGGGGGAGCCAAGAGACCCAGTACTTC	CASSGGSQETQYF
TRBV29-1	TRBJ2-5	NA	NA	TGCAGCGTTGCGGCAGGGATGGAGACCCAGTACTTC	CSVAAGMETQYF
TRBV29-1	TRBJ2-5	NA	few	TGCAGCGTTGAAGGTGCCCAAGAGACCCAGTACTTC	CSVEGAQETQYF
TRBV19	TRBJ2-1	TRBD2	NA	TGTGCCAGTAGTGTACTAGCGGGAGGGTATGAGCAGTTCTTC	CASSVLAGGYEQFF
TRBV29-1	TRBJ2-7	NA	NA	TGCAGCGTTGCTCTCAGCTACGAGCAGTACTTC	CSVALSYEQYF
TRBV11-2	TRBJ2-1	NA	NA	TGTGCCAGCAGCTTAGATCGGGGTGAGCAGTTCTTC	CASSLDRGEQFF
TRBV18	TRBJ2-1	NA	few	TGTGCCAGCTCACCACCTTTGATGTCGAGCTCCTACAATGAGCAGTTCTTC	CASSPPLMSSSYNEQFF
TRBV7-9	TRBJ2-4	NA	NA	TGTGCCAGCAGCTTAGGTGCAGGGATAGCCAAAAACATTCAGTACTTC	CASSLGAGIAKNIQYF
TRBV29-1	TRBJ1-2	NA	NA	TGCAGCGTAACATCCCGGCAGGGTCCTGGCTACACCTTC	CSVTSRQGPGYTF
TRBV29-1	TRBJ2-2	NA	NA	TGCAGCGTGGCAGACACCGGGGAGCTGTTTTTT	CSVADTGELFF
TRBV7-9	TRBJ2-7	NA	NA	TGTGCCAGCAACGAGCGAGGCTCCTACGAGCAGTACTTC	CASNERGSYEQYF
TRBV13	TRBJ2-1	TRBD1	NA	TGTGCCAGCAGCTTATCCGGGACAGGGGGCTCCTACAATGAGCAGTTCTTC	CASSLSGTGGSYNEQFF
TRBV2	TRBJ2-2	NA	NA	TGTGCCAGCAGTGTTGGGGCAGTCAACACCGGGGAGCTGTTTTTT	CASSVGAVNTGELFF
TRBV2	TRBJ2-3	NA	few	TGTGCCAGCAGTGGGGACACAGATACGCAGTATTTT	CASSGDTDTQYF